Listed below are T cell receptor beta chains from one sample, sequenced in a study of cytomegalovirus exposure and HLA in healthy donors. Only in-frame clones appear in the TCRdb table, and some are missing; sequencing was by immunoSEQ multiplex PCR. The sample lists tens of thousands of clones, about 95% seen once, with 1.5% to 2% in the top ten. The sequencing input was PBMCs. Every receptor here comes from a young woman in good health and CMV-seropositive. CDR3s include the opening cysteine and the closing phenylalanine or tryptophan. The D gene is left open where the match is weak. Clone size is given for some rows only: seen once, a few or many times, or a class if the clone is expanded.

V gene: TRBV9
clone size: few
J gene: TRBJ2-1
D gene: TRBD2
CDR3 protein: CASTVSGGEVFEQFF
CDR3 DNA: TGTGCCAGCACGGTTAGCGGGGGAGAGGTATTTGAGCAGTTCTTC

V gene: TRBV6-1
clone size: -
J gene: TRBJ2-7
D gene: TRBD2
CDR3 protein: CASSVLREVPYEQYF
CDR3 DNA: TGTGCCAGCAGTGTTCTGCGGGAGGTGCCCTACGAGCAGTACTTC

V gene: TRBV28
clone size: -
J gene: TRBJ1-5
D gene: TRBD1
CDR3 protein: CASSYPTGTQPQHF
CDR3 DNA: TGTGCCAGCAGTTATCCGACAGGGACTCAGCCCCAGCATTTT

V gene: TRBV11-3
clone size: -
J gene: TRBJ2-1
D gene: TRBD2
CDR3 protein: CASSSRAGVVEQFF
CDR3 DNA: TGTGCCAGCAGCTCTAGAGCGGGAGTTGTTGAGCAGTTCTTC

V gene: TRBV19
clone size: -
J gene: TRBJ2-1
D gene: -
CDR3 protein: CASSIRVRGTYNEQFF
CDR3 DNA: TGTGCCAGTAGTATTAGGGTCAGGGGAACCTACAATGAGCAGTTCTTC

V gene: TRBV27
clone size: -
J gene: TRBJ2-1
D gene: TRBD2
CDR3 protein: CASSLSRTSGSEQFF
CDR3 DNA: TGTGCCAGCAGTTTAAGTAGGACTAGCGGGAGTGAGCAGTTCTTC

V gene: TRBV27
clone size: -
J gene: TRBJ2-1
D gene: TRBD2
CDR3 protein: CASSPSGGPMFF
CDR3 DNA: TGTGCCAGCAGCCCTAGCGGGGGGCCCATGTTCTTC

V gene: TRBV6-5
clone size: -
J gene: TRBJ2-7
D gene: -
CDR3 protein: CASKLNYEQYF
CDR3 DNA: TGTGCCAGCAAGCTGAACTACGAGCAGTACTTC

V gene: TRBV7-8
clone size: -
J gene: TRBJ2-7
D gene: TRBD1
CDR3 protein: CASSIVGQGSYEQYF
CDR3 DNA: TGTGCCAGCAGCATAGTGGGACAGGGGAGTTACGAGCAGTACTTC

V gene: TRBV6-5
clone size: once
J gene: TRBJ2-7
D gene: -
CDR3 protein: CASSLSLLGEQYF
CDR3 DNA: TGTGCCAGCAGTTTATCGTTACTTGGCGAGCAGTACTTC

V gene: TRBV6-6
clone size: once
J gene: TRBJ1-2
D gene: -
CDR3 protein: CASTTGTNYGYTF
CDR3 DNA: TGTGCCAGCACCACGGGAACTAACTATGGCTACACCTTC

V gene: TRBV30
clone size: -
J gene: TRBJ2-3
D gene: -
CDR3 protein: CAWSPPGFTQYF
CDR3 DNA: TGTGCCTGGAGTCCCCCGGGGTTTACGCAGTATTTT

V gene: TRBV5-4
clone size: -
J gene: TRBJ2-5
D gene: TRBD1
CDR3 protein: CASSLRRGNQETQYF
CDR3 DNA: TGTGCCAGCAGCTTACGCAGGGGGAACCAAGAGACCCAGTACTTC

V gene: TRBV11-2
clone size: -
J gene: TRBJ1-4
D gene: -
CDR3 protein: CASSLEGRTPSF
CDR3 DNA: TGTGCCAGCAGCTTAGAGGGCAGAACTCCTTCTTTT

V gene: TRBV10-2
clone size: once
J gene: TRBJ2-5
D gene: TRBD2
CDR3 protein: CASIGSGGTLGVQYF
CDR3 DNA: TGCGCCAGCATAGGTAGCGGGGGAACCTTGGGTGTCCAGTACTTC

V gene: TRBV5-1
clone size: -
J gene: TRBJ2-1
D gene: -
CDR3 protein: CASRGRADEQFF
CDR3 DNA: TGCGCCAGCAGGGGCAGGGCTGATGAGCAGTTCTTC

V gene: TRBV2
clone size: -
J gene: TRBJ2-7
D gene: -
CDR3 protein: CASSEAAGLAYEQYF
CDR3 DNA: TGTGCCAGCAGTGAAGCGGCAGGGCTCGCCTACGAGCAGTACTTC

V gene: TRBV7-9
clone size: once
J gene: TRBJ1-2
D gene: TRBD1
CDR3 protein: CASSQLGQGSYGYTF
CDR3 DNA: TGTGCCAGCAGCCAATTAGGACAGGGTAGCTATGGCTACACCTTC

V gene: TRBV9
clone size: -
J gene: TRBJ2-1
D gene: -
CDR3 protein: CASSVGPNNEQFF
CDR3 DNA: TGTGCCAGCAGCGTGGGGCCCAACAATGAGCAGTTCTTC

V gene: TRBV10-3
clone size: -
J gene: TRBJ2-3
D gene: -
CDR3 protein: CAINTRPSTDTQYF
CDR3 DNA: TGTGCCATCAATACTAGGCCCAGCACAGATACGCAGTATTTT

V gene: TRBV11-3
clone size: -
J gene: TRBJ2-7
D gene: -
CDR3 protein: CASSPRAGGISYEQYF
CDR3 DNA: TGTGCCAGCAGCCCGCGGGCAGGGGGGATCTCCTACGAGCAGTACTTC

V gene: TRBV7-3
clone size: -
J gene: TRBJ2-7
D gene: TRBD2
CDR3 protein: CASSQSGGRSPYEQYF
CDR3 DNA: TGTGCCAGCAGCCAATCGGGCGGGAGGTCCCCCTACGAGCAGTACTTC

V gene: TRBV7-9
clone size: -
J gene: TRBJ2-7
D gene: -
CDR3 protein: CASSGYLGRTYEQYF
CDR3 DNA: TGTGCCAGCAGCGGGTACTTGGGCCGAACCTACGAGCAGTACTTC

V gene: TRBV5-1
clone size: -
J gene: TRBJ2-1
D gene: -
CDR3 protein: CASSIRAAGNEQFF
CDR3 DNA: TGCGCCAGCAGCATCCGGGCTGCGGGGAATGAGCAGTTCTTC

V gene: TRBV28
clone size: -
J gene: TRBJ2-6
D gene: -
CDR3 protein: CASIHGGSGANVLTF
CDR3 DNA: TGTGCCAGCATTCATGGGGGGTCTGGGGCCAACGTCCTGACTTTC

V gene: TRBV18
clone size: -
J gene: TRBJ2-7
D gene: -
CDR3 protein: CASSPGVTEAYEQYF
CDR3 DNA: TGTGCCAGCTCACCAGGAGTCACCGAAGCCTACGAGCAGTACTTC

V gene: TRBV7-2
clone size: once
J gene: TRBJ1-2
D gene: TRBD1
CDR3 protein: CASSLRVTRGPLRGYTF
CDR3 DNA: TGTGCCAGCAGCTTAAGGGTGACAAGGGGGCCCCTTCGGGGCTACACCTTC

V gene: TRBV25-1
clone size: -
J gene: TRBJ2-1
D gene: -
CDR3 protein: CASSESGGRPLNEQFF
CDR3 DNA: TGTGCCAGCAGTGAATCAGGAGGGAGGCCCCTCAATGAGCAGTTCTTC

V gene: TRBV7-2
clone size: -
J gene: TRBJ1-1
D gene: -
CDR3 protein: CASSLFPGNTEAFF
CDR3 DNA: TGTGCCAGCAGCTTATTCCCAGGGAACACTGAAGCTTTCTTT

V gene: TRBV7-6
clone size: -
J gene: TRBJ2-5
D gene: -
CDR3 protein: CASSSGHQETQYF
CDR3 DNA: TGTGCCAGCAGCTCGGGACATCAAGAGACCCAGTACTTC

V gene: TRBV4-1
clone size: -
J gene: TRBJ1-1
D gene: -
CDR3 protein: CASSRHRGHNTEAFF
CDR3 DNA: TGCGCCAGCAGCCGTCATCGAGGCCATAACACTGAAGCTTTCTTT

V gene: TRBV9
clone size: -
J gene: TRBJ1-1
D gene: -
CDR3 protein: CASSASWEDRKAFF
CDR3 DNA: TGTGCCAGCAGCGCTTCCTGGGAGGATAGAAAAGCTTTCTTT

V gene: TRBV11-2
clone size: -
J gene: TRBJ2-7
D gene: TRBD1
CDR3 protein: CASSFGQGDYEQYF
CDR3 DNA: TGTGCCAGCAGCTTTGGACAGGGGGACTACGAGCAGTACTTC

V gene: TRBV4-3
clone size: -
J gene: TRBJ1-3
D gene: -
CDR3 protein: CASSQDSGGSGNTIYF
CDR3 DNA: TGCGCCAGCAGCCAAGATAGCGGGGGCTCTGGAAACACCATATATTTT

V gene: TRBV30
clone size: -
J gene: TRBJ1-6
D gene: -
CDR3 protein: CAWSSLDGHSPLHF
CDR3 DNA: TGTGCCTGGAGTTCACTAGACGGACATTCACCCCTCCACTTT

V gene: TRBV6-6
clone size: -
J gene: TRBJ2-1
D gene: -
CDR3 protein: CASSYSMAADEQFF
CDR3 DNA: TGTGCCAGCAGTTACTCGATGGCGGCGGATGAGCAGTTCTTC

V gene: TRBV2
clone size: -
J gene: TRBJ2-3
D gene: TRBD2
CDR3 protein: CASSLAGGTDTQYF
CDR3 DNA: TGTGCCAGCAGCTTAGCGGGGGGCACAGATACGCAGTATTTT

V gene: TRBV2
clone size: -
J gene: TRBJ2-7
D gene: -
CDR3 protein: CASRITGSYEQYF
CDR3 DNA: TGTGCCAGCAGAATAACAGGGTCCTACGAGCAGTACTTC

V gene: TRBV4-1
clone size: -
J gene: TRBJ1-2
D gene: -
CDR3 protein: CASRDERPGYYGYTF
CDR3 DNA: TGCGCCAGCAGGGACGAAAGGCCGGGGTACTATGGCTACACCTTC

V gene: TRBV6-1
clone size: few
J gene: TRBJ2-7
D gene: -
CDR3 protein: CASSESQDSAYEQYF
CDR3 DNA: TGTGCCAGCAGTGAATCACAGGACAGCGCCTACGAGCAGTACTTC

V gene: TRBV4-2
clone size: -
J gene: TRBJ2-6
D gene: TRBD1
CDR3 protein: CASTSQGTATGANVLTF
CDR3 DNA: TGTGCCAGCACGTCTCAAGGGACAGCTACTGGGGCCAACGTCCTGACTTTC

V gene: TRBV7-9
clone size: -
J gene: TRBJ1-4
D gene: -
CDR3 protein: CASSSWTGVGEKLFF
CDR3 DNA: TGTGCCAGCAGCTCCTGGACCGGGGTTGGGGAAAAACTGTTTTTT

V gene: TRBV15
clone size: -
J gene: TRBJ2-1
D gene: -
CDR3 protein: CATSRTGAASYNEQFF
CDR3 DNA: TGTGCCACCAGCCGAACTGGGGCAGCCTCCTACAATGAGCAGTTCTTC

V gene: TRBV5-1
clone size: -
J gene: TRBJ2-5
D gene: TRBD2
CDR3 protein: CASSLGRTSGQETQYF
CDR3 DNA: TGCGCCAGCAGCCTAGGAAGGACTAGCGGCCAAGAGACCCAGTACTTC

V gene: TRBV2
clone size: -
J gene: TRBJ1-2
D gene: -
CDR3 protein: CASSENTGNYGYTF
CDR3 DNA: TGTGCCAGCAGTGAGAACACAGGGAACTATGGCTACACCTTC

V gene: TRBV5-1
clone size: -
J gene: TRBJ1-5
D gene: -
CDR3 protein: CASSLGGDSNQPQHF
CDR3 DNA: TGCGCCAGCAGCTTGGGGGGGGATAGCAATCAGCCCCAGCATTTT

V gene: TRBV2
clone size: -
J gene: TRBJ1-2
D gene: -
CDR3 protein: CASSVGGNYGYTF
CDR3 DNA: TGTGCCAGCAGTGTGGGGGGTAACTATGGCTACACCTTC

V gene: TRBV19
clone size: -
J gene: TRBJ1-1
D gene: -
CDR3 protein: CASGLSGPTEAFF
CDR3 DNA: TGTGCGTCGGGGTTATCAGGACCGACTGAAGCTTTCTTT

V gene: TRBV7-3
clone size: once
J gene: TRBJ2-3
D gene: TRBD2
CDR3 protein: CASSWASGSTDTQYF
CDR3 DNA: TGTGCCAGCAGCTGGGCTAGCGGGAGCACAGATACGCAGTATTTT

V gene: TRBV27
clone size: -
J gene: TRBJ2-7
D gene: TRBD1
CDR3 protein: CASSLKGQYYEQYF
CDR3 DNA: TGTGCCAGCAGTTTAAAGGGACAGTACTACGAGCAGTACTTC

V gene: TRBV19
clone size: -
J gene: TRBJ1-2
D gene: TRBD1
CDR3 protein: CASSRDRGTSNYGYTF
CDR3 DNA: TGTGCCAGTAGTAGGGACAGGGGAACCTCCAACTATGGCTACACCTTC

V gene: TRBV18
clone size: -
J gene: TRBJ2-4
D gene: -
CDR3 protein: CASSLTRLGVVKNIQYF
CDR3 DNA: TGTGCCAGCTCACTAACGCGGTTAGGAGTGGTCAAAAACATTCAGTACTTC

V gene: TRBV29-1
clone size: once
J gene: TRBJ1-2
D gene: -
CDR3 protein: CSVLEGNYGYTF
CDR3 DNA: TGCAGCGTTCTGGAGGGGAACTATGGCTACACCTTC

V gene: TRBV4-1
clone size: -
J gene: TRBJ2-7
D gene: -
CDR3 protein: CASSQLITGPSYEQYF
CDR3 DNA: TGCGCCAGCAGCCAGTTAATAACAGGTCCCTCCTACGAGCAGTACTTC